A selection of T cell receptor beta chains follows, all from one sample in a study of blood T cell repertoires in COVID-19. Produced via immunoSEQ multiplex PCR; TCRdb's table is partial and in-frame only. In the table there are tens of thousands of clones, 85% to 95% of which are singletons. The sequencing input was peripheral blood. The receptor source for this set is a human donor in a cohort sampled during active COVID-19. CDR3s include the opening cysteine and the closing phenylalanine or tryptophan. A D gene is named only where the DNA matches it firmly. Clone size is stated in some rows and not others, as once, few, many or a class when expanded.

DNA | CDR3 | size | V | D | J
TGTGCCAGCGGGGACAGGGGAGAAGAGACCCAGTACTTC | CASGDRGEETQYF | once | TRBV6-5 | TRBD1 | TRBJ2-5
TGTGCCAGCAGTGAGCCGGGCCGGGCAAGGGGCGAGCAGTACTTC | CASSEPGRARGEQYF | - | TRBV6-1 | - | TRBJ2-7
TGTGCCAGCAGTGATAGAGGGCTAAACACTGAAGCTTTCTTT | CASSDRGLNTEAFF | - | TRBV2 | - | TRBJ1-1
TGTGCCAGTAGTCCCAACCCCTTGGCGGGGCCGAACACTGAAGCTTTCTTT | CASSPNPLAGPNTEAFF | - | TRBV19 | - | TRBJ1-1
TGTGCCAGCAGCTTCGGGACAGGGTATTACGAGCAGTACTTC | CASSFGTGYYEQYF | - | TRBV5-4 | TRBD1 | TRBJ2-7
TGTGCCAGCAGTTCGGGACAGGGAGCGAGGTACAATCAGCCCCAGCATTTT | CASSSGQGARYNQPQHF | - | TRBV28 | TRBD1 | TRBJ1-5
TGTGCCAGCAGCCCCCGTCCGGGACAGGCGGGAAAACTGTTTTTT | CASSPRPGQAGKLFF | - | TRBV28 | TRBD1 | TRBJ1-4
TGTGCCAGCAGTAGAACGGGGGTCAATCAGCCCCAGCATTTT | CASSRTGVNQPQHF | - | TRBV28 | - | TRBJ1-5
TGTGCCAGCAGCGACGACAGGGTAAGCAATCAGCCCCAGCATTTT | CASSDDRVSNQPQHF | once | TRBV7-8 | TRBD1 | TRBJ1-5
TGTGCCAGCAGCCAGGCGGGGTTCAGCTCGGGGGCCAACGTCCTGACTTTC | CASSQAGFSSGANVLTF | - | TRBV5-4 | - | TRBJ2-6
TGTGCCAGCAGCTTGGACTGGTCCGACGAGCAGTACTTC | CASSLDWSDEQYF | - | TRBV5-6 | - | TRBJ2-7
TGTGCCAGCAGCTTACAACAGGACACTGAAGCTTTCTTT | CASSLQQDTEAFF | - | TRBV11-2 | - | TRBJ1-1
TGTGCCAGCAGCCAACGGACAATGAATGAGCAGTTCTTC | CASSQRTMNEQFF | - | TRBV6-6 | - | TRBJ2-1
TGTGCCAGTACCGTGGGACAGACTGAAGCTTTCTTT | CASTVGQTEAFF | - | TRBV19 | TRBD1 | TRBJ1-1
TGCGCCAGCAGCCAATCTGAGCGGTCCAACACCGGGGAGCTGTTTTTT | CASSQSERSNTGELFF | few | TRBV4-1 | - | TRBJ2-2
TGTGCCAGCTCACTCGGACAGGGTTTTCCTGAAGCTTTCTTT | CASSLGQGFPEAFF | once | TRBV18 | TRBD1 | TRBJ1-1
TGTGCCAGCAGCCCAATAACTAGCGGGAGCATCAATGAGCAGTTCTTC | CASSPITSGSINEQFF | - | TRBV7-9 | TRBD2 | TRBJ2-1
TGTGCCAGCAGTGAATCAGGGGTAACCGGGGAGCTGTTTTTT | CASSESGVTGELFF | - | TRBV2 | - | TRBJ2-2
TGTGCCAGGGGGGACAGGGGGATCAATCAGCCCCAGCATTTT | CARGDRGINQPQHF | - | TRBV2 | TRBD1 | TRBJ1-5
TGTGCCAGCAGTCCAGGGGGCACGAGGGGCTACACCTTC | CASSPGGTRGYTF | once | TRBV12-3/TRBV12-4 | TRBD1 | TRBJ1-2
TGTGCCAGTAGTATAGATGACAGGTTGAACACTGAAGCTTTCTTT | CASSIDDRLNTEAFF | - | TRBV19 | - | TRBJ1-1
TGTGCCAGCAGTGGTCTTATAGCGGGAGGTTGGGATGAGCAGTTCTTC | CASSGLIAGGWDEQFF | - | TRBV6-1 | TRBD2 | TRBJ2-1
TGCGCCAGCAGTTTTTCAAAGATGACAGGGCTCCTGACTAGGATTGGGAGTACTGAAGCTTTCTTT | CASSFSKMTGLLTRIGSTEAFF | - | TRBV5-1 | TRBD1 | TRBJ1-1
TGTGCCAGCAGCTTAGCTAAGGGGAGGGCCGGGGAGCTGTTTTTT | CASSLAKGRAGELFF | - | TRBV11-2 | TRBD2 | TRBJ2-2
TGTGCCAGCAGCTCCTATGAGGCAACGAACACTGAAGCTTTCTTT | CASSSYEATNTEAFF | - | TRBV7-2 | - | TRBJ1-1
TGTGCCAGTAGTGTAACAGGGTTGAGCTCCTACGAGCAGTACTTC | CASSVTGLSSYEQYF | - | TRBV19 | - | TRBJ2-7
TGCAGCGTTGTATGGACAGACTACAATGAGCAGTTCTTC | CSVVWTDYNEQFF | once | TRBV29-1 | - | TRBJ2-1
TGTGCCAGCGGAGGCCTGTTCAATTCACCCCTCCACTTT | CASGGLFNSPLHF | - | TRBV6-5 | - | TRBJ1-6
TGCGCCAGCAGTGAGGGGACCGGGAGGCCCCAGCATTTT | CASSEGTGRPQHF | - | TRBV10-2 | - | TRBJ1-5
TGTGCCACCAGTGATTTTACTAGCGGGAGTCACTATGAGCAGTTCTTC | CATSDFTSGSHYEQFF | - | TRBV24-1 | TRBD2 | TRBJ2-1
TGTGCCAGCAGCGCCCATCCCGGGACAACCACAGATACGCAGTATTTT | CASSAHPGTTTDTQYF | - | TRBV7-8 | - | TRBJ2-3
TGTGCCAGCGCCCCGGCGGGGGGCTCTGGAAACACCATATATTTT | CASAPAGGSGNTIYF | - | TRBV19 | - | TRBJ1-3
TGTGCCAGCAGTATAGACAGGGCTAATCAGCCCCAGCATTTT | CASSIDRANQPQHF | - | TRBV6-5 | TRBD1 | TRBJ1-5
TGTGCCAGTACCACGGGAGCAAATGAAAAACTGTTTTTT | CASTTGANEKLFF | - | TRBV19 | - | TRBJ1-4